These 21 T cell receptor beta chains originate from one sample sequenced in a study of cytotoxic CD8 clonotypes in ibrutinib-treated CLL. Measured with immunoSEQ multiplex PCR; TCRdb has only the in-frame clones, and not every one. Here the sample spans 270,000 or so clones, about 72% being singletons. The sequences come from PBMCs, collected at disease progression, from a patient treated with ibrutinib. These receptors were obtained from a human donor with chronic lymphocytic leukemia.

In nucleotides, the CDR3 is TGTGCCAGCTCGCTGGGGGGGAAGTCCTCCTACGAGCAGTACTTC. As protein: CASSLGGKSSYEQYF. The chain uses TRBV18 and TRBJ2-7, with 7 bases lining up with TRBD2. The CDR3 contains 15 residues. Germline assignment: CDR1 KGHSH and CDR2 LQKENI. V gave up 6 bases and J gave up 0 bases; unmatched junction bases: 8.

The CDR3 region has the DNA TGTGCCAGCTTAAAAGAAGACCCCTCTAGCCCAGAGCCCCCGAACACCGGGGAGCTGTTTTTT. It encodes CASLKEDPSSPEPPNTGELFF. V is TRBV21-1 and J is TRBJ2-2; the table's D call TRBD2 went unverified against the DNA. TRBV21-1 is recorded as a pseudogene. The CDR3 length is 21 residues.

This clone has just a few counts. The V and J genes are TRBV5-1 and TRBJ1-1, with D possibly TRBD1 on 5 matching bases. V lost 3 bases, J lost 4 bases, and 16 bases lay in between. This CDR3 spans 15 amino acids. Germline-derived CDR1 and CDR2 are SGHRS and YFSETQ. The CDR3 spells CASSYQGRRGTEAFF. The CDR3, as DNA: TGCGCCAGCAGCTACCAGGGACGCCGGGGCACTGAAGCTTTCTTT.

The V and J genes are TRBV7-2 and TRBJ2-7; possible D gene TRBD1, 6 bases. The V end lost 2 bases, the J end lost 6 bases, and 17 bases lay between the germline ends. The CDR3 has 15 amino acids. CDR1 and CDR2 from the germline V gene are SGHTA and FQGNSA. The CDR3 DNA reads as TGTGCCAGCAGCTTATCTCCTGCTGGGGGCACCGAGCAGTACTTC. Its protein product is CASSLSPAGGTEQYF.

The CDR3, as DNA: TGCGCCAGCAGCCAAGGCGGGACTAGCGGGTCAGCTAGCACAGATACGCAGTATTTT. Translation: CASSQGGTSGSASTDTQYF. The chain combines TRBV4-1 with TRBJ2-3; TRBD2 agrees at 12 bases. CDR1 is MGHRA and CDR2 is YSYEKL in the germline V gene. V was pared by 1 base and J by 0 bases, with 8 bases of the junction left unmatched. The CDR3 totals 19 residues.

Of note for this clone: Other DNA sequences from this sample encode an identical CDR3 as well. CDR3 sequence: CASSLGGYGYTF. The CDR3 nucleotides are TGTGCCAGCAGCTTGGGAGGGTATGGCTACACCTTC. The gene calls are TRBV7-9 and TRBJ1-2; D gene ambiguous. The CDR3 runs 12 residues. Germline V gene sequence: CDR1 SEHNR, CDR2 FQNEAQ (reference sequence). Trimming left V 3 bases short and J 5 bases short, with 7 bases between.

J is TRBJ1-5 and V is TRBV18; tentative D call: TRBD1 (5 bases). Germline V gene sequence: CDR1 KGHSH, CDR2 LQKENI. The V gene lost 3 bases and the J gene lost 3 bases, with 9 bases spanning the gap. This CDR3 has 14 amino acids. The CDR3 here is CASSPNRINQPQHF. The CDR3 nucleotides read TGTGCCAGCTCACCCAACAGGATCAATCAGCCCCAGCATTTT.

The chain combines TRBV29-1 with TRBJ2-5; 8 bases fit TRBD1. V gave up 0 bases and J gave up 4 bases; unmatched junction bases: 10. Per germline, CDR1 SQVTM and CDR2 ANQGSEA. The CDR3 length is 16 residues. The CDR3 loop is CSVEDPRRGLGETQYF. CDR3 coding DNA: TGCAGCGTTGAAGATCCCCGCAGGGGGCTGGGAGAGACCCAGTACTTC.

This CDR3 reads CASSLISRLAWGADTQYF. The CDR3 DNA sequence: TGTGCCAGCAGCTTAATCTCGAGGCTAGCGTGGGGTGCAGATACGCAGTATTTT. The genes are TRBV7-9 and TRBJ2-3; tentative D call: TRBD2 (6 bases). The CDR3 spans 18 residues. Trimming took 2 bases from V and 4 from J, leaving 22 bases between them. The germline gives CDR1 SEHNR, CDR2 FQNEAQ (reference sequence).

The chain recombines TRBV6-5 with TRBJ2-3; D is unclear. CDR1 is MNHEY and CDR2 is SVGAGI in the germline V gene. The ends were cut back, 5 bases at V and 2 bases at J, with 11 bases in the middle. The CDR3 contains 14 residues. CDR3 DNA sequence: TGTGCCAGCAGTAGTTATAGACCCACAGATACGCAGTATTTT. Its translation is CASSSYRPTDTQYF.

The chain is built from TRBV21-1 and TRBJ1-2; the table gives TRBD1 as D, unverified against the DNA. TRBV21-1 is described as a pseudogene. The CDR3 is 16 amino acids. CDR3 in amino acids: CASILIRDRVPFGYTF. The DNA of the CDR3 is TGTGCCAGCATCCTCATCCGGGACAGGGTTCCATTTGGCTACACCTTC.

The genes are TRBV9 and TRBJ2-3; TRBD1 might be the D (6 bases). The CDR3 consists of 16 residues. V lost 0 bases and J lost 0, with 11 bases in between. The V gene's germline CDR1 is SGDLS and CDR2 YYNGEE. This CDR3 reads CASSVVGGSSTDTQYF. Written as DNA, the CDR3 is TGTGCCAGCAGCGTAGTTGGGGGCTCTAGCACAGATACGCAGTATTTT.

This clone was seen once. The rearrangement uses TRBV11-2 and TRBJ2-7; D is ambiguous. Trimming removed 0 bases at V and 0 bases at J, with 6 bases between. This CDR3 is built from 14 residues. Per germline, CDR1 SGHAT and CDR2 FQNNGV. CDR3 region: CASSLDPGSYEQYF. The CDR3 DNA follows: TGTGCCAGCAGCTTAGACCCCGGCTCCTACGAGCAGTACTTC. Drawing the rest from reference TRBV11-2 and TRBJ2-7, the complete variable domain is EAGVAQSPRYKIIEKRQSVAFWCNPISGHATLYWYQQILGQGPKLLIQFQNNGVVDDSQLPKDRFSAERLKGVDSTLKIQPAKLEDSAVYLCASSLDPGSYEQYFGPGTRLTVT.

The V and J genes are TRBV9 and TRBJ2-1; maybe TRBD1 (6 bases). The CDR3 is 16 residues long. The V end was cut by 4 bases, the J end by 3 bases, with 17 bases between. Germline V gene lookup returns CDR1 SGDLS and CDR2 YYNGEE. The DNA of the CDR3 is TGTGCCAGCAGCCTAGGTTTGGGGGCGGTCTACAATGAGCAGTTCTTC. Amino acids: CASSLGLGAVYNEQFF.

The chain has TRBV5-4 and TRBJ1-1; D may be TRBD1 (5 bases). Germline assignment: CDR1 SGHNT and CDR2 YYREEE (reference sequence). This CDR3 contains 14 residues. V lost 0 bases and J lost 4, with 10 bases in between. The chain's CDR3 is CASSLGGRSTEAFF. The CDR3 DNA is TGTGCCAGCAGCTTGGGGGGGAGGTCCACTGAAGCTTTCTTT.

The chain is built from TRBV12-5 and TRBJ2-1, with 10 positions matching TRBD2. Germline V CDR1 and CDR2: LGHNT, FRNRAP. V lost 3 bases, J lost 3 bases, and 8 bases stayed unmatched. The CDR3 has 17 amino acids. CDR3 amino acids: CASGFSSGSRDYNEQFF. The CDR3 DNA follows: TGTGCTAGTGGTTTTTCTAGCGGGAGTCGGGACTACAATGAGCAGTTCTTC.

V usage is TRBV10-1 and J usage is TRBJ1-1; no clear D. Looked up from germline, CDR1 is WNHNN and CDR2 is SYGVQD (reference sequence). V lost 6 bases, J lost 1 base, and 3 bases lay in between. The CDR3 is 11 residues long. The CDR3: CASRENTEAFF. In DNA form, the CDR3 reads TGCGCCAGCAGGGAGAACACTGAAGCTTTCTTT.

This sequence joins TRBV2 and TRBJ2-3; 9 bases are a match to TRBD2. The CDR3 runs 14 residues. With 7 bases clipped from V and 6 bases from J, the junction kept 8 bases outside the gene matches. Germline CDR1 is SNHLY and CDR2 is FYNNEI. CDR3 DNA sequence: TGTGCCAGCATCCCTAGCGGGGTACTTGATACGCAGTATTTT. Its translation: CASIPSGVLDTQYF.

Only one count was recorded for this clone. This chain uses TRBV6-5 with TRBJ1-1; the D is unclear. This CDR3 contains 12 residues. The V gene lost 2 bases and the J gene lost 11 bases, with 12 bases spanning the gap. Per germline, CDR1 MNHEY and CDR2 SVGAGI. The CDR3 here is CASSYASVEAFF. CDR3 DNA sequence: TGTGCCAGCAGTTACGCGAGCGTTGAGGCTTTCTTT.

This sequence joins TRBV5-6 and TRBJ2-7; D is unclear. The CDR3 sequence is 14 residues long. Germline lookup yields CDR1 SGHDT and CDR2 YYEEEE. V dropped 6 bases and J dropped 7 bases, with 20 bases sitting between them. The CDR3 DNA follows: TGTGCCAGCAAAAGAAGGACGGTTTTAAGGGAGCAGTACTTC. As protein: CASKRRTVLREQYF.

This clone appeared a few times. This rearrangement joins TRBV27 to TRBJ1-1; D might be TRBD1 (6 bases). The CDR3 totals 15 residues. Germline CDR1 is MNHEY and CDR2 is SMNVEV (reference sequence). V lost 9 bases, J lost 0 bases, and 17 bases lay in between. This CDR3 reads CASRRTASLNTEAFF. In DNA form, the CDR3 reads TGTGCCAGTAGAAGGACAGCATCTTTGAACACTGAAGCTTTCTTT.